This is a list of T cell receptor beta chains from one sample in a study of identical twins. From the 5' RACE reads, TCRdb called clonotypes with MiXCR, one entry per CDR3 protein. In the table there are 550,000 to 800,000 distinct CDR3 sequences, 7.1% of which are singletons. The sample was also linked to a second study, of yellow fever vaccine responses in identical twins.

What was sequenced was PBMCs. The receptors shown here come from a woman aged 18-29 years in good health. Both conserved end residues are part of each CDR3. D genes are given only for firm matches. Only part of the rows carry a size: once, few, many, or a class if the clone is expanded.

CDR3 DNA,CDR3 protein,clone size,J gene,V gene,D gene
TGTGCCAGCGGACAGGGGGGACGACAGGGGCAAGAGACCCAGTACTTC,CASGQGGRQGQETQYF,many,TRBJ2-5,TRBV2,TRBD1
TGCAGTGCCCCTCGGTCACCCAATGAGCAGTTCTTC,CSAPRSPNEQFF,NA,TRBJ2-1,TRBV20-1,NA
TGCAGCGTTGATATGGCAGGGACCCAACATACAAAAGATACGCAGTATTTT,CSVDMAGTQHTKDTQYF,once,TRBJ2-3,TRBV29-1,NA
TGTGCCAGCAGCGTAGTCGGTAGCGGGAGACACACAGATACGCAGTATTTT,CASSVVGSGRHTDTQYF,many,TRBJ2-3,TRBV9,TRBD2
TGTGCCAGCAACCAGGAGCCCTACGAGCAGTACTTC,CASNQEPYEQYF,many,TRBJ2-7,TRBV12-3/TRBV12-4,NA
TGTGCCAGCAGTTTTTTTACAGGGGACACCGGGGAGCTGTTTTTT,CASSFFTGDTGELFF,few,TRBJ2-2,TRBV28,TRBD1
TGCAGTGCTAGAGCCGGGGACTCCTACAATGAGCAGTTCTTC,CSARAGDSYNEQFF,few,TRBJ2-1,TRBV20-1,NA
TGCGCCAGCAGCCAAGTAATTATGGCCTTCTCTGGAAACACCATATATTTT,CASSQVIMAFSGNTIYF,few,TRBJ1-3,TRBV4-1,NA
TGTGCCAGCAGCCGATGGACTAGCGGGAGGGCCAGCACAGATACGCAGTATTTT,CASSRWTSGRASTDTQYF,few,TRBJ2-3,TRBV11-2,TRBD2
TGTGCCAGCAACCTGGACAGGACCACTGAAGCTTTCTTT,CASNLDRTTEAFF,NA,TRBJ1-1,TRBV12-3/TRBV12-4,TRBD1
TGTGCCAGCAGTTACGTAGGCGGTAGCGGGAGTTATGAGACCCAGTACTTC,CASSYVGGSGSYETQYF,NA,TRBJ2-5,TRBV6-5,TRBD2
TGCAGCGTAGTAACAGGGGACCTCGCGGGGAGCTCCTACAATGAGCAGTTCTTC,CSVVTGDLAGSSYNEQFF,many,TRBJ2-1,TRBV29-1,NA
TGCAGTGCTAGAGGGGTAGGGCTTTACGAGCAGTACTTC,CSARGVGLYEQYF,NA,TRBJ2-7,TRBV20-1,NA
TGCGCCAGGAGCTTGTTGCCCGCCGTAGATGAGCAGTTCTTC,CARSLLPAVDEQFF,NA,TRBJ2-1,TRBV5-1,NA
TGTGCCACCAGGGTGAGCGGGAATAATTCACCCCTCCACTTT,CATRVSGNNSPLHF,NA,TRBJ1-6,TRBV6-2/TRBV6-3,NA
TGTGCCAGCGGGGTTGGGCGAAACACTGAAGCTTTCTTT,CASGVGRNTEAFF,many,TRBJ1-1,TRBV27,NA
TGTGCCAGCAGCCAAAACCGAGGTTCCCAAGAGACCCAGTACTTC,CASSQNRGSQETQYF,few,TRBJ2-5,TRBV3-1,NA
TGTGCCAGCAGCTTATTAGCTGAGCAGTTCTTC,CASSLLAEQFF,NA,TRBJ2-1,TRBV7-2,NA
TGCGCCAGCAGCTTAGGGGGGACTAGCGGGTCCAATGAGCAGTTCTTC,CASSLGGTSGSNEQFF,NA,TRBJ2-1,TRBV5-1,TRBD2
TGTGCCAGCAGCCTTTCGGACGGGAACTATGGCTACACCTTC,CASSLSDGNYGYTF,NA,TRBJ1-2,TRBV11-2,NA
TGCAGTGCCCCACTAGCGGGAGATAATGAGCAGTTCTTC,CSAPLAGDNEQFF,NA,TRBJ2-1,TRBV20-1,TRBD2
TGTGCCAGCAGCTTAGCCGGGAGGTCACTAGCGGGAGTGCAGTTCTTC,CASSLAGRSLAGVQFF,few,TRBJ2-1,TRBV7-2,TRBD2
TGTGCCAGCAGCCAAGGAACAGGGGCGGGTGATACGCAGTATTTT,CASSQGTGAGDTQYF,few,TRBJ2-3,TRBV4-2,TRBD1
TGTGCCAGCAGTTTGGAGACGGGGCCATCTATTGGCTACACCTTC,CASSLETGPSIGYTF,few,TRBJ1-2,TRBV28,NA
TGCGCCAGCAGCTCTACAGGGGTCGAATCCTTAAATGAGCAGTTCTTC,CASSSTGVESLNEQFF,few,TRBJ2-1,TRBV5-1,TRBD1
TGTGCCAGCGGACAGGGCATGGTAACTGAAGCTTTCTTT,CASGQGMVTEAFF,few,TRBJ1-1,TRBV7-2,TRBD1
TGTGCCATCAGTGAGAAGGGAACCCTCTCTGGAAACACCATATATTTT,CAISEKGTLSGNTIYF,few,TRBJ1-3,TRBV10-3,NA
TGTGCCAGCTCCCACGAGGTCCCTAGTACCTATGGCTACACCTTC,CASSHEVPSTYGYTF,NA,TRBJ1-2,TRBV3-1,NA
TGTGCCAGCAGCCCCCGCCTCGAGCAGTTCTTC,CASSPRLEQFF,many,TRBJ2-1,TRBV7-2,NA
TGCAGCGTTTGGGGACAGGCCTCTGGGGCCAACGTCCTGACTTTC,CSVWGQASGANVLTF,many,TRBJ2-6,TRBV29-1,TRBD1
TGCAGTGCTGCCCTCTTGCTAGCGGGGGTGGTAGATGAGCAGTTCTTC,CSAALLLAGVVDEQFF,many,TRBJ2-1,TRBV20-1,TRBD2
TGTGCCAGCAGTCCGGGAAGGGGGAACACAGATACGCAGTATTTT,CASSPGRGNTDTQYF,many,TRBJ2-3,TRBV12-3/TRBV12-4,NA
TGCGCCAGCAGCCAAGGGACAGGTCTTGAATCAAAAGAGACCCAGTACTTC,CASSQGTGLESKETQYF,once,TRBJ2-5,TRBV4-1,TRBD1
TGTGCCAGCAGCCTCGGACAGGGGAACGAGCAGTACTTC,CASSLGQGNEQYF,few,TRBJ2-7,TRBV7-3,TRBD1
TGTGCCAGCAGCGTATCCGCCGGGACAACATCAACAGATACGCAGTATTTT,CASSVSAGTTSTDTQYF,NA,TRBJ2-3,TRBV9,NA
TGCAGCGGGACCGGGACAGAAGCTTTCTTT,CSGTGTEAFF,few,TRBJ1-1,TRBV29-1,NA
TGCAGTGCTGTTTTCGCGGGCACAGATACGCAGTATTTT,CSAVFAGTDTQYF,many,TRBJ2-3,TRBV20-1,NA
TGTGCCAGCAGTTTAGTAGCGGGAGCCCCCTACGAGCAGTACTTC,CASSLVAGAPYEQYF,few,TRBJ2-7,TRBV12-3/TRBV12-4,TRBD2